This T cell receptor beta chain appears in the sequencing data of a study of blood T cell repertoires in COVID-19. The wider study: Collection of acute and convalescent COVID-19 samples took place in the United States, Italy and Spain. The cDNA or gDNA used as material had been derived from T cells, B-cell-depleted T cells, or PBMCs.

Source study methods: Using reference gene primer amplification, nucleated cell counts were estimated. The data were produced by immunoSEQ multiplex PCR, yet TCRdb's version contains in-frame clones alone and is incomplete. V, J and clone size reflect that table, while D and trimming were determined from the DNA. Of 200,000 to 300,000 clones in the sample, roughly 90% are singletons; the top ten hold approximately 3.8%. Germline loops: CDR1 MNHNS, CDR2 SASEGT. V shed 2 bases and J shed 6 bases, with 13 bases lying between them. The CDR3 covers 15 residues. The sequence was collected from a man aged 55 to 70 who had recovered from COVID-19. Source material: peripheral blood. The chain recombines TRBV6-1 with TRBJ2-2, with D maybe TRBD1 (5 bases). The CDR3 is CASSEFRVVAGELFF. The CDR3 DNA reads as TGTGCCAGCAGTGAATTCAGGGTCGTTGCCGGGGAGCTGTTTTTT.